This T cell receptor (beta chain) is from a study of T cell repertoires in cytomegalovirus infection. Overall study: Both CMV infection and a matching HLA type were indicated by public TCR beta signatures. Study-wide results and limits: Using cumulative public TCR beta family frequency, the authors identified those who carried CMV together with the relevant HLA. The ex vivo response showed dominance by HLA-C-restricted CMV-specific TCR beta clonotypes.

One entry per CDR3 protein results from TCRdb running MiXCR on the reads. The sample lists just under 300,000 distinct CDR3 sequences, approximately 8.9% occurring once. On this clonotype itself: Antigen: not known.

This CDR3 is 14 amino acids long. With 6 bases clipped from V and 7 bases from J, the junction kept 8 bases outside the gene matches. Germline V lookup: CDR1 MDHEN, CDR2 SYDVKM. The receptor comes from a human donor in good health (CMV status not recorded). Some clones in this sample may be carry-over from other donors' samples. This rearrangement joins TRBV28 to TRBJ1-4; 7 nucleotides match TRBD1. The specimen was PBMCs. The CDR3 bases are TGTGCCAGCAGGGAGAGGGGGCTCGTTGAAAAACTGTTTTTT. Its protein is CASRERGLVEKLFF.